The 5 T cell receptor beta chains below come from one sample, sequenced in a study of OX40 agonist ivuxolimab in advanced cancers. Assay used: immunoSEQ multiplex PCR; TCRdb lists only in-frame clones, some missing. The sample lists about 20,000 clones, just under 90% occurring once. This specimen consisted of CD4+ or CD8+ T cells sorted from blood, obtained in a trial of the OX40 agonist ivuxolimab. These receptors originate from an adult with an advanced solid tumor such as melanoma, head and neck, liver or kidney cancer.

This chain joins TRBV19 and TRBJ1-6; D is uncertain. V was trimmed by 2 bases and J by 4 bases, leaving 6 bases between them. The CDR3 totals 14 residues. Germline V lookup: CDR1 LNHDA, CDR2 SQIVND (reference sequence). Here the CDR3 DNA reads TGTGCCAGTAGTATACGAGATTATAATTCACCCCTCCACTTT. This translates into CASSIRDYNSPLHF.

This rearrangement joins TRBV12-5 to TRBJ2-3; tentatively, D is TRBD2 (6 bases). This CDR3 has 14 amino acids. The V gene lost 8 bases and the J gene lost 8 bases, with 20 bases spanning the gap. The germline gives CDR1 LGHNT, CDR2 FRNRAP. The DNA for the CDR3 is TGTGCTAGTTCCCCTTGGGGGGACGTGAGTACGCAGTATTTT. Translating it yields CASSPWGDVSTQYF.

The chain uses TRBV7-8 and TRBJ1-1; 8 bases line up with TRBD1. Germline CDR1 and CDR2: SGHVS and FQNEAQ. The CDR3 is 16 amino acids. Trimming at V came to 2 bases and at J to 6 bases, leaving 11 bases not matched to a gene. The DNA for the CDR3 is TGTGCCAGCAGCTTAAAGGTGACAGGGGATGTGGCTGAAGCTTTCTTT. It translates to CASSLKVTGDVAEAFF. The full variable domain, its missing parts supplied by reference TRBV7-8 and TRBJ1-1, is GAGVSQSPRYKVAKRGQDVALRCDPISGHVSLFWYQQALGQGPEFLTYFQNEAQLDKSGLPSDRFFAERPEGSVSTLKIQRTQQEDSAVYLCASSLKVTGDVAEAFFGQGTRLTVV.

The chain combines TRBV7-3 with TRBJ2-7; D possibly uses TRBD1 or TRBD2 (5 bases each). This CDR3 spans 14 amino acids. Germline CDR1 reads SGHTA; CDR2 reads FQGTGA. Trimming removed 2 bases from V and 1 base from J, with 9 bases in between. DNA for the CDR3: TGTGCCAGCAGCTTAGGGGACGGGTCCTACGAGCAGTACTTC. Translation gives CASSLGDGSYEQYF.

The CDR3 region is CASSKGVGYTF. DNA of the CDR3: TGTGCCAGCAGCAAAGGTGTTGGCTACACCTTC. The genes are TRBV6-5 and TRBJ1-2; the D is unclear. Trimming took off 6 bases at V and 7 bases at J, with 9 bases between the two ends. CDR3 length: 11 residues. Germline CDR1 and CDR2: MNHEY and SVGAGI.